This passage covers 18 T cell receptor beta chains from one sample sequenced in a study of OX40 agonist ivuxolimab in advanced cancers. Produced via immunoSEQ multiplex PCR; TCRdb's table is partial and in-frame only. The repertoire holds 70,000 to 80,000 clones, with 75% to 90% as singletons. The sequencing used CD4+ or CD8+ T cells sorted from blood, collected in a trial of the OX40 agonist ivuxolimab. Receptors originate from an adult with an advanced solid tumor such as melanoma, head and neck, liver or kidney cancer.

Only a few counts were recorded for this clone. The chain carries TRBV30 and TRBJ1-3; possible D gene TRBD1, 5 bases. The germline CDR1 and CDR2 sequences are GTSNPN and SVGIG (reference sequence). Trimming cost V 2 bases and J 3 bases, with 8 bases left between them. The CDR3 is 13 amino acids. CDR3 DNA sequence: TGTGCCTGGAGTACGGGGGGTGGAAACACCATATATTTT. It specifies CAWSTGGGNTIYF.

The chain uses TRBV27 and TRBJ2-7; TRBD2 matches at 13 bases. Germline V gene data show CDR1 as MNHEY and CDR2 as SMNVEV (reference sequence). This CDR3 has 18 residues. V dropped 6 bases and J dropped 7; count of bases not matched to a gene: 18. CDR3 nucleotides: TGTGCCAGCAGCCCAAGATACACGGGACTAGCGGGGCGAGGGGAGCAGTACTTC. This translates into CASSPRYTGLAGRGEQYF.

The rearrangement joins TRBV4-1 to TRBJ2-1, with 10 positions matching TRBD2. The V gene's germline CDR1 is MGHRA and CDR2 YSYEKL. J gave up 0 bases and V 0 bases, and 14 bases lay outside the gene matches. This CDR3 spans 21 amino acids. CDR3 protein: CASSQESPSGRVASSYNEQFF. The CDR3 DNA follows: TGCGCCAGCAGCCAAGAATCGCCTAGCGGGAGAGTCGCAAGCTCCTACAATGAGCAGTTCTTC.

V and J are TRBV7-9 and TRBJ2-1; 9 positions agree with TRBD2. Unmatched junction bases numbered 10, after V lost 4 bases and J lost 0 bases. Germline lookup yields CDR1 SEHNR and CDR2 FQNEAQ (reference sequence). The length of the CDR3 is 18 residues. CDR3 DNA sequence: TGTGCCAGCAGCTCACCAGGGGGACTAGCTTACTCCTACAATGAGCAGTTCTTC. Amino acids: CASSSPGGLAYSYNEQFF.

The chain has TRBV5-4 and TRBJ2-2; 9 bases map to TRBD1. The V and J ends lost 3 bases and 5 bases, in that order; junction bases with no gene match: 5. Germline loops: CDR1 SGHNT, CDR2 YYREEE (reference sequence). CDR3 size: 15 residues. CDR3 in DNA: TGTGCCAGCAGCTCCACAGGGGGCGCGACCGGGGAGCTGTTTTTT. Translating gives CASSSTGGATGELFF.

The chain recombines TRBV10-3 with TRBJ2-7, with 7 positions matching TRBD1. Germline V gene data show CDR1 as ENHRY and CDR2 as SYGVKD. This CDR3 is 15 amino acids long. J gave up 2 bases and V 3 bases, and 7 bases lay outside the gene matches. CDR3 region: CAISDRGQGAYEQYF. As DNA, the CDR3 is TGTGCCATCAGTGATCGGGGCCAGGGGGCCTACGAGCAGTACTTC.

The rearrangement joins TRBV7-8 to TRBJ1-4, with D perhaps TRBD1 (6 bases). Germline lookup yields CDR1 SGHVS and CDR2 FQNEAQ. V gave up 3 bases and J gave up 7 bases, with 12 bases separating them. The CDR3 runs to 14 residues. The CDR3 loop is CASSFGGRGEKLFF. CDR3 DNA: TGTGCCAGCAGCTTCGGGGGCCGGGGTGAAAAACTGTTTTTT.

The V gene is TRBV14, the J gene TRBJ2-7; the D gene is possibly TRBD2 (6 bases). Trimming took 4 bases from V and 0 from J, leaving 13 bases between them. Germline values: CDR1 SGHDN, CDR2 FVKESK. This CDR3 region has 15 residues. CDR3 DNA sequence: TGTGCCAGCAGCCGGGGGGAGGACCTCTCCTACGAGCAGTACTTC. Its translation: CASSRGEDLSYEQYF.

The CDR3 loop is CASSATGLAEFYYNEQFF. In DNA form, the CDR3 reads TGTGCCAGCAGCGCTACGGGACTAGCGGAGTTCTATTACAATGAGCAGTTCTTC. The rearrangement joins TRBV13 to TRBJ2-1; 11 bases match TRBD2. Germline V gene sequence: CDR1 PRHDT, CDR2 FYEKMQ (reference sequence). The CDR3 is 18 amino acids. V lost 5 bases and J lost 4; bases outside the gene matches: 13.

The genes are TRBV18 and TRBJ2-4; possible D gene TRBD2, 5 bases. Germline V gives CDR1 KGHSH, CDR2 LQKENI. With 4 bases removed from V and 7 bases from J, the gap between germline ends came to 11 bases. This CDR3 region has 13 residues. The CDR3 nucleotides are TGTGCCAGCTCACTAAAACGGGATAACATTCAGTACTTC. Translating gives CASSLKRDNIQYF. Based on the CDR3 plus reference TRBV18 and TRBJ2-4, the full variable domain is NAGVMQNPRHLVRRRGQEARLRCSPMKGHSHVYWYRQLPEEGLKFMVYLQKENIIDESGMPKERFSAEFPKEGPSILRIQQVVRGDSAAYFCASSLKRDNIQYFGAGTRLSVL.

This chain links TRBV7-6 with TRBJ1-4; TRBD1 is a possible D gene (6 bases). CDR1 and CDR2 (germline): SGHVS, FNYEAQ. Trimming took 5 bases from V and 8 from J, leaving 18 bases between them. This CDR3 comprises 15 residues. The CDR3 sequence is CASSAGQSGLEKLFF. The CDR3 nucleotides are TGTGCCAGCAGCGCCGGACAGTCTGGGTTGGAAAAACTGTTTTTT.

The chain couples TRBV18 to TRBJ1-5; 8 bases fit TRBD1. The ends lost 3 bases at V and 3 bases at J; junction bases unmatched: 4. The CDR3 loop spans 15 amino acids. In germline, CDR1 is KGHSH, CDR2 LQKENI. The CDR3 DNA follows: TGTGCCAGCTCACCGACAGGGGATTTCAATCAGCCCCAGCATTTT. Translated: CASSPTGDFNQPQHF.

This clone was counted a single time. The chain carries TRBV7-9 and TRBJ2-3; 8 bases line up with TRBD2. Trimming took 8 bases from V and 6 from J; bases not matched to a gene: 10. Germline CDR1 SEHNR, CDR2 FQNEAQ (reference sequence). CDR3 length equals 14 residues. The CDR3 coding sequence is TGTGCCAGCTCCAAGCCCAGCGGGGGCGATACGCAGTATTTT. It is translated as CASSKPSGGDTQYF.

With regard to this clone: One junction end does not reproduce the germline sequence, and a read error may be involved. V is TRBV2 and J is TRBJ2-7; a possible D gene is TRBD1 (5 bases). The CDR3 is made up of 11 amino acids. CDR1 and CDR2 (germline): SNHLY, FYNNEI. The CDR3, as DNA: TGTGCCAGCAGCGAAGGGGTTTTGCAGTACTTC. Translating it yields CASSEGVLQYF.

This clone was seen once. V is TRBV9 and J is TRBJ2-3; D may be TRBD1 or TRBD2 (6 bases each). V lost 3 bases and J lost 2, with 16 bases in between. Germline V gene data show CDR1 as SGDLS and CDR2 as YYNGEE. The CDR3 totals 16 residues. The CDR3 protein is CASSARGGITTDTQYF. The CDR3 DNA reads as TGTGCCAGCAGCGCCAGGGGAGGTATTACCACAGATACGCAGTATTTT.

This CDR3 is CASSLTGTGGDEQFF. CDR3 sequence (DNA): TGCGCCAGCAGCTTAACCGGGACAGGGGGGGATGAGCAGTTCTTC. The chain carries TRBV5-1 and TRBJ2-1; 11 bases map to TRBD1. In germline, CDR1 is SGHRS, CDR2 YFSETQ. This CDR3 comprises 15 residues. With V trimmed by 2 bases and J by 8 bases, 6 bases remained unmatched. Together with reference TRBV5-1 and TRBJ2-1, the CDR3 gives the full variable domain: KAGVTQTPRYLIKTRGQQVTLSCSPISGHRSVSWYQQTPGQGLQFLFEYFSETQRNKGNFPGRFSGRQFSNSRSEMNVSTLELGDSALYLCASSLTGTGGDEQFFGPGTRLTVL.

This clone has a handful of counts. The CDR3 DNA sequence: TGTGCCACCAGCAGAGATAGCGGCTACAATGAGCAGTTCTTC. This codes for CATSRDSGYNEQFF. The chain couples TRBV15 to TRBJ2-1, with D possibly matching TRBD2 (6 bases). CDR3 length: 14 residues. V lost 0 bases to trimming and J lost 3 bases, with 6 bases between them. CDR1 is LNHNV, CDR2 YYDKDF, per germline (reference sequence).

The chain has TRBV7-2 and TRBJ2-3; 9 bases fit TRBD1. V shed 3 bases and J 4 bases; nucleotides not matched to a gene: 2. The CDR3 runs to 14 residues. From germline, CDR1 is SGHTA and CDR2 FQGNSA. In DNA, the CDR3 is TGTGCCAGCAGCTTCCGGGACAGGGCAGATACGCAGTATTTT. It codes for CASSFRDRADTQYF. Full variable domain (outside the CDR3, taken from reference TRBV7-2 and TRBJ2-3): GAGVSQSPSNKVTEKGKDVELRCDPISGHTALYWYRQSLGQGLEFLIYFQGNSAPDKSGLPSDRFSAERTGGSVSTLTIQRTQQEDSAVYLCASSFRDRADTQYFGPGTRLTVL.